This T cell receptor (beta chain) was captured by sequencing in a study of T-cell reconstitution after alpha-beta-depleted transplantation in children. Overall study findings and caveats: Reports say that about two months after transplant, the alpha-beta T cells came out of several hundred graft clones that had expanded.

Turning to this clonotype: Its specificity is not known.

The germline V gene has CDR1 SGHRS and CDR2 YFSETQ. The CDR3 is made up of 14 amino acids. Trimming cost V 3 bases and J 5 bases; bases outside gene matches: 6. Preparation of the TCRbeta library was carried out with unique molecular identifiers. Using its own MiXCR run on the PCR reads, TCRdb lists one record per CDR3 protein. The sample has fewer than 750,000 distinct CDR3 sequences; roughly 27% are singletons. This chain joins TRBV5-1 and TRBJ2-7; 9 positions match TRBD1. Specimen: PBMCs, collected before TCRalphabeta/CD19-depleted stem cell transplant. The clonotype was recovered from a boy in the first two years of life with Wiskott-Aldrich syndrome, due to receive a stem cell transplant. CDR3 DNA sequence: TGCGCCAGCAGCTCCGGGACAGGGTTTCACGAGCAGTACTTC. This translates into CASSSGTGFHEQYF.